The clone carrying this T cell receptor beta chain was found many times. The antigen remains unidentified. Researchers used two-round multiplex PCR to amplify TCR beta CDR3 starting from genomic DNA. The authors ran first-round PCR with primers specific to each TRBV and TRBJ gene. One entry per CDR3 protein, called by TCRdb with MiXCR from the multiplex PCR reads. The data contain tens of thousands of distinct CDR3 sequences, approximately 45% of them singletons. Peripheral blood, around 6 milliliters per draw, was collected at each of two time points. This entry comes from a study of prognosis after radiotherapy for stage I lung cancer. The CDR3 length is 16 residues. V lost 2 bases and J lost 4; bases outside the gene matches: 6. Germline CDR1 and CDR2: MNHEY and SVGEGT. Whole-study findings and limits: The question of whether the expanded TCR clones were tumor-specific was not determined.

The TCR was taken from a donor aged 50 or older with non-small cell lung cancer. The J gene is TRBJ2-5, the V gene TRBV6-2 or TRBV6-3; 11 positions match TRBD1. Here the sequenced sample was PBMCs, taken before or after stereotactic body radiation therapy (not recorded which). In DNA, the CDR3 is TGTGCCAGCAGTTACGGGCTTGGGACAGGGGGAGAGACCCAGTACTTC. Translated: CASSYGLGTGGETQYF.